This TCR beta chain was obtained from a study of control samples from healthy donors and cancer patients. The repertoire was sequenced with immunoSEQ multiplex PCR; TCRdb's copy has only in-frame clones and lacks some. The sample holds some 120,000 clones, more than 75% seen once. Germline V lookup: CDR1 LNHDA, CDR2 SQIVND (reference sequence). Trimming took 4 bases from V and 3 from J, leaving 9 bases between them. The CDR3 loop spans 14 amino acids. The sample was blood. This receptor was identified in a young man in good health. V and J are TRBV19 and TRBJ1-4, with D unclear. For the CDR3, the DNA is TGTGCCAGTAGTACGTCTTTCGCTAATGAAAAACTGTTTTTT. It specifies CASSTSFANEKLFF. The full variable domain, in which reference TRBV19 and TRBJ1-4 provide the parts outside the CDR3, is DGGITQSPKYLFRKEGQNVTLSCEQNLNHDAMYWYRQDPGQGLRLIYYSQIVNDFQKGDIAEGYSVSREKKESFPLTVTSAQKNPTAFYLCASSTSFANEKLFFGSGTQLSVL.